Following are 3 T cell receptor beta chains from one sample sequenced in a study of blood T cell repertoires in COVID-19. Sequenced by immunoSEQ multiplex PCR; TCRdb stores in-frame clones only, minus some. The sample yields 400,000 to 550,000 clones, approximately 90% seen once. What was sequenced was peripheral blood. These receptors all stem from a woman in her thirties with acute or convalescent COVID-19.

The gene calls are TRBV5-1 and TRBJ1-6, with D uncertain. Trimming cost V 0 bases and J 4 bases, with 11 bases left between them. Germline V gene data show CDR1 as SGHRS and CDR2 as YFSETQ. The CDR3 length is 16 residues. The DNA of the CDR3 is TGCGCCAGCAGCTTGGCAGGTTGGCGATATAATTCACCCCTCCACTTT. Protein sequence: CASSLAGWRYNSPLHF.

V gene TRBV7-9 combines with J gene TRBJ2-7; D not certain. Trimming cost V 4 bases and J 2 bases, with 3 bases left between them. The length of the CDR3 is 11 residues. Germline V lookup: CDR1 SEHNR, CDR2 FQNEAQ (reference sequence). This chain's CDR3 is CASSYTYEQYF. CDR3 in DNA: TGTGCCAGCAGCTACACCTACGAGCAGTACTTC.

This chain joins TRBV30 and TRBJ2-7; TRBD2 agrees at 7 bases. From germline, CDR1 is GTSNPN and CDR2 SVGIG (reference sequence). The V segment lost 7 bases and the J segment 3 bases; nucleotides outside the gene matches: 6. CDR3 length: 12 residues. The CDR3 sequence: CAFSGSYYEQYF. The CDR3 coding sequence is TGTGCCTTTAGCGGGTCCTACTACGAGCAGTACTTC.